This T cell receptor (beta chain) was obtained from a study of T cell changes during pregnancy in multiple sclerosis. V lost 6 bases and J 8 bases, leaving 16 bases between the germline ends. The CDR3 is made up of 14 amino acids. In germline, CDR1 is SEHNR, CDR2 FQNEAQ (reference sequence). The method was immunoSEQ multiplex PCR; TCRdb's version includes in-frame clones alone and lacks a portion of them. This sample has 20,000 to 30,000 clones; roughly 91% occur once, and the top ten carry around 0.7%. The material sequenced was CD4+ T cells from peripheral blood mononuclear cells, taken in the first trimester of pregnancy. This receptor was obtained from a female donor in good health, enrolled as a control in a pregnancy study. The chain couples TRBV7-9 to TRBJ2-2; D ambiguous. The DNA of the CDR3 is TGTGCCAGCAGTTACCCGTACAGCTGGGGGGAGCTGTTTTTT. It is translated as CASSYPYSWGELFF. Based on the CDR3 plus reference TRBV7-9 and TRBJ2-2, the full variable domain is DTGVSQNPRHKITKRGQNVTFRCDPISEHNRLYWYRQTLGQGPEFLTYFQNEAQLEKSRLLSDRFSAERPKGSFSTLEIQRTEQGDSAMYLCASSYPYSWGELFFGEGSRLTVL.